The 26 T cell receptor beta chains below were found in one sample sequenced in a study of T cell changes during pregnancy in multiple sclerosis. Clones were read by immunoSEQ multiplex PCR, and TCRdb kept only the in-frame ones, dropping some. The data hold 70,000 to 75,000 clones, with 85% to 95% observed a single time. The source material was peripheral blood, sampled before pregnancy. These TCRs come from a female donor with multiple sclerosis, enrolled in a pregnancy study.

The rearrangement joins TRBV7-6 to TRBJ2-5, with D uncertain. V lost 4 bases and J lost 2, with 8 bases in between. The CDR3 sequence is 13 residues long. Germline V lookup: CDR1 SGHVS, CDR2 FNYEAQ. The CDR3 protein is CASSSWQQETQYF. Here the CDR3 DNA reads TGTGCCAGCAGCTCTTGGCAGCAAGAGACCCAGTACTTC.

This clone was detected only a few times. This chain links TRBV19 with TRBJ2-7, with 9 bases aligning to TRBD2. Unmatched junction bases numbered 4, after V lost 6 bases and J lost 1 base. CDR1 is LNHDA and CDR2 is SQIVND in the germline V gene (reference sequence). CDR3 length: 14 residues. The CDR3 DNA reads as TGTGCCAGTAGCCCGGGACTAGCTTCCTACGAGCAGTACTTC. It encodes CASSPGLASYEQYF.

This clone was detected only a few times. The chain has TRBV6-4 and TRBJ2-1; TRBD1 matches at 8 bases. The CDR3 is 15 residues long. J was trimmed by 2 bases and V by 2 bases; bases with no gene match: 2. Germline CDR1 MRHNA, CDR2 SNTAGT. The CDR3 coding sequence is TGTGCCAGCAGTGACGGGACAGGACCCTACAATGAGCAGTTCTTC. This sequence encodes CASSDGTGPYNEQFF.

The chain joins TRBV6-5 to TRBJ1-2, with D maybe TRBD1 (6 bases). The V gene's germline CDR1 is MNHEY and CDR2 SVGAGI. This CDR3 comprises 16 residues. The V and J ends lost 0 bases and 2 bases respectively, with 13 bases between them. CDR3 nucleotide sequence: TGTGCCAGCAGTTACTCGGGCAGGGGACCCAACTATGGCTACACCTTC. Its protein is CASSYSGRGPNYGYTF.

This sequence joins TRBV11-1 and TRBJ2-1, with TRBD1 as a possible D gene (5 bases). Germline-derived CDR1 and CDR2 are SGHAT and FQDESV (reference sequence). The ends were cut back, 8 bases at V and 5 bases at J, with 13 bases in the middle. The CDR3 has 13 residues. The CDR3 nucleotides read TGTGCCAGCTCGCAGGGCCCCAACAATGAGCAGTTCTTC. Amino acid sequence: CASSQGPNNEQFF.

This chain connects TRBV4-3 to TRBJ2-7; 8 bases fit TRBD2. V lost 0 bases to trimming and J lost 2 bases; unmatched junction nucleotides: 3. The germline V gene encodes CDR1 LGHNA and CDR2 YSLEER. The CDR3 is 15 amino acids. CDR3 protein: CASSQDAGGPYEQYF. CDR3 nucleotides: TGCGCCAGCAGCCAAGATGCGGGAGGCCCCTACGAGCAGTACTTC.

V usage is TRBV25-1 and J usage is TRBJ2-3; D is ambiguous. The CDR3 loop spans 10 amino acids. V lost 8 bases to trimming and J lost 4 bases, with 4 bases between them. The V gene's germline CDR1 is MGHDK and CDR2 SYGVNS. For the CDR3, the DNA is TGTGCCAGCGTCTCAGATACGCAGTATTTT. Residues: CASVSDTQYF. Using reference TRBV25-1 and TRBJ2-3 for the parts outside the CDR3, the full variable domain is EADIYQTPRYLVIGTGKKITLECSQTMGHDKMYWYQQDPGMELHLIHYSYGVNSTEKGDLSSESTVSRIRTEHFPLTLESARPSHTSQYLCASVSDTQYFGPGTRLTVL.

This clone was seen just once. V usage is TRBV19 and J usage is TRBJ1-2; 9 bases align to TRBD1. V shed 5 bases and J 5 bases; nucleotides not matched to a gene: 9. The V gene's germline CDR1 is LNHDA and CDR2 SQIVND (reference sequence). The CDR3 runs to 15 residues. The CDR3 DNA sequence: TGTGCCAGTAGTCGGGGACAGGGCGCGGGGTATGGCTACACCTTC. Its translation: CASSRGQGAGYGYTF.

This chain uses TRBV6-1 with TRBJ2-5, with 11 bases matching TRBD1. After removal of 9 bases from V and 3 bases from J, the junction contained 3 bases not matched to a gene. The CDR3 loop spans 13 amino acids. The germline gives CDR1 MNHNS, CDR2 SASEGT. The DNA of the CDR3 is TGTGCCAGTCGGGACAGGGGGAAAGAGACCCAGTACTTC. Translated: CASRDRGKETQYF.

The V gene is TRBV7-9, the J gene TRBJ2-7; 9 positions agree with TRBD1. Germline V lookup: CDR1 SEHNR, CDR2 FQNEAQ (reference sequence). The CDR3 is 15 residues long. Unmatched junction bases numbered 11, after V lost 6 bases and J lost 5 bases. The CDR3 bases are TGTGCCAGCAGTGCCCAGGGACAGGGATGGCACGAGCAGTACTTC. It translates to CASSAQGQGWHEQYF.

This chain joins TRBV6-1 and TRBJ1-5; D is unresolved. This CDR3 has 13 amino acids. The germline V gene has CDR1 MNHNS and CDR2 SASEGT. V lost 1 base, J lost 7 bases, and 8 bases lay in between. CDR3 in DNA: TGTGCCAGCAGTGAAGACAGTTTCCAGCCCCAGCATTTT. Protein: CASSEDSFQPQHF.

The chain links TRBV7-2 to TRBJ2-1; a possible D gene is TRBD2 (5 bases). V lost 3 bases and J 0 bases, leaving 9 bases between the germline ends. The CDR3 extends over 15 amino acids. The germline CDR1 and CDR2 sequences are SGHTA and FQGNSA. Here the CDR3 reads CASSFERTSYNEQFF. As DNA, the CDR3 is TGTGCCAGCAGCTTCGAGCGGACCTCCTACAATGAGCAGTTCTTC.

The chain joins TRBV19 to TRBJ2-7; D call uncertain. Germline loops: CDR1 LNHDA, CDR2 SQIVND (reference sequence). Trimming shortened V by 8 bases and J by 3 bases, and 20 bases separated the two germline ends. This CDR3 is 15 amino acids long. CDR3 coding DNA: TGTGCCAGTTCCCCTTACTCCACTGCCGACTACGAGCAGTACTTC. The encoded protein is CASSPYSTADYEQYF.

The chain couples TRBV19 to TRBJ1-5; 9 bases are a match to TRBD1. The V gene end was trimmed by 6 bases and the J gene end by 8 bases; junction bases not matched to a gene: 14. Germline V gene sequence: CDR1 LNHDA, CDR2 SQIVND (reference sequence). The CDR3 sequence is 16 residues long. CDR3 sequence: CASRLTGTGRGKPQHF. CDR3 coding DNA: TGTGCCAGTAGACTGACCGGGACAGGGAGGGGGAAGCCCCAGCATTTT.

This chain uses TRBV7-9 with TRBJ2-1; TRBD2 agrees at 9 bases. J gave up 3 bases and V 5 bases, and 8 bases lay outside the gene matches. This CDR3 has 16 amino acids. Germline assignment: CDR1 SEHNR and CDR2 FQNEAQ (reference sequence). This chain's CDR3 is CASSPQTSGYYNEQFF. The CDR3 DNA is TGTGCCAGCAGCCCACAGACTAGCGGTTACTACAATGAGCAGTTCTTC.

Here the CDR3 reads CASSQGYLEGPRRGGYTF. As DNA, the CDR3 is TGTGCCAGCAGCCAAGGGTATCTTGAAGGACCCAGGAGGGGAGGCTACACCTTC. J is TRBJ1-2 and V is TRBV4-2; possible D gene TRBD1, 5 bases. Germline CDR1 and CDR2: LGHNA and YNFKEQ. V lost 1 base and J 8 bases, leaving 26 bases between the germline ends. This CDR3 spans 18 amino acids.

This clone appeared a single time. The chain uses TRBV4-1 and TRBJ1-5, with 10 bases that match TRBD1. The trim removed 0 bases at V and 7 bases at J, leaving 3 bases unmatched. CDR3 length: 15 amino acids. The germline gives CDR1 MGHRA, CDR2 YSYEKL. CDR3 in DNA: TGCGCCAGCAGCCAAGATGGGGACAGGGGACAGCCCCAGCATTTT. This codes for CASSQDGDRGQPQHF.

CDR3 sequence (DNA): TGTGCCAGCAGCCTACAGGGAGAGCATGAAAAACTGTTTTTT. Amino acid sequence: CASSLQGEHEKLFF. The rearrangement links TRBV28 to TRBJ1-4, with D perhaps matching TRBD1 (6 bases). CDR3 size: 14 residues. Germline V gene lookup returns CDR1 MDHEN and CDR2 SYDVKM. V shed 6 bases and J shed 6 bases, with 14 bases lying between them.

This chain connects TRBV27 to TRBJ2-1; 7 nucleotides match TRBD2. Germline assignment: CDR1 MNHEY and CDR2 SMNVEV (reference sequence). The V segment lost 3 bases and the J segment 7 bases; nucleotides outside the gene matches: 9. CDR3 length equals 15 residues. This CDR3 reads CASSFVSAGKNEQFF. The DNA of the CDR3 is TGTGCCAGCAGTTTCGTCTCAGCGGGAAAGAATGAGCAGTTCTTC.

V gene TRBV18 combines with J gene TRBJ2-6; TRBD1 agrees at 7 bases. The J segment lost 0 bases and the V segment lost 1 base, leaving 0 bases of the junction unmatched. The CDR3 covers 16 residues. Per the germline V gene, CDR1 is KGHSH and CDR2 is LQKENI. CDR3: CASSPRTGSGANVLTF. The CDR3 DNA reads TGTGCCAGCTCACCACGGACAGGCTCTGGGGCCAACGTCCTGACTTTC.

V usage is TRBV7-2 and J usage is TRBJ1-2, with no clear D. The CDR3 runs 15 residues. Germline V CDR1 and CDR2: SGHTA, FQGNSA. V lost 2 bases, J lost 4 bases, and 14 bases lay in between. The CDR3 bases are TGTGCCAGCAGCTTATCTGGAGGCGGACTCTATGGCTACACCTTC. It translates to CASSLSGGGLYGYTF.

The rearrangement uses TRBV5-6 and TRBJ2-7; no reliable D call. The CDR3 is 12 residues long. With 2 bases removed from V and 2 bases from J, the gap between germline ends came to 5 bases. Germline assignment: CDR1 SGHDT and CDR2 YYEEEE. DNA for the CDR3: TGTGCCAGCAGCTTCTTCGCCTACGAGCAGTACTTC. It translates to CASSFFAYEQYF.

The rearrangement joins TRBV2 to TRBJ2-3; TRBD1 agrees at 7 bases. With V trimmed by 6 bases and J by 2 bases, 5 bases remained unmatched. This CDR3 region has 14 residues. Germline CDR1 SNHLY, CDR2 FYNNEI. The CDR3: CASSRDSSTDTQYF. CDR3 nucleotides: TGTGCCAGCAGCCGGGACAGTTCCACAGATACGCAGTATTTT.

The chain carries TRBV25-1 and TRBJ2-1; 11 positions agree with TRBD2. J was trimmed by 5 bases and V by 4 bases; bases with no gene match: 7. This CDR3 contains 16 residues. Germline V gene data show CDR1 as MGHDK and CDR2 as SYGVNS. This CDR3 reads CASSGGLADSHNEQFF. The CDR3 DNA is TGTGCCAGCAGTGGGGGACTAGCGGATAGCCACAATGAGCAGTTCTTC.

This chain joins TRBV27 and TRBJ2-1; TRBD2 aligns across 13 bases. This CDR3 spans 17 amino acids. J was trimmed by 3 bases and V by 5 bases; bases with no gene match: 7. In germline, CDR1 is MNHEY, CDR2 SMNVEV (reference sequence). The CDR3 region is CASSQLAGGPLYNEQFF. In nucleotides, the CDR3 is TGTGCCAGCAGTCAACTAGCGGGAGGGCCTCTCTACAATGAGCAGTTCTTC.

J is TRBJ1-2 and V is TRBV20-1, with TRBD1 matching over 7 bases. Germline V lookup: CDR1 DFQATT, CDR2 SNEGSKA (reference sequence). The CDR3 spans 11 residues. The trim removed 5 bases at V and 4 bases at J, leaving 1 base unmatched. The CDR3: CSAHRGYGYTF. CDR3 bases: TGCAGTGCTCACAGGGGCTATGGCTACACCTTC.